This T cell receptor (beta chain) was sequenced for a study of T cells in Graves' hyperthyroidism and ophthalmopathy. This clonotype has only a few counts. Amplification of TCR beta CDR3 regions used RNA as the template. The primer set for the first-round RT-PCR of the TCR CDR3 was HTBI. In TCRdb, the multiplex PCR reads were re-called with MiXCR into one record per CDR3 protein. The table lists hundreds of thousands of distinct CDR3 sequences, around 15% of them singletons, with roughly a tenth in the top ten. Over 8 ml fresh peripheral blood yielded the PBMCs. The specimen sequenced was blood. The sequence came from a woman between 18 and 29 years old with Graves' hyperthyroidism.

The CDR3 DNA sequence: TGCGCCAGCAGCCCCCCGGGACAGGTGAATCAGCCCCAGCATTTT. Translation gives CASSPPGQVNQPQHF. The chain couples TRBV4-1 to TRBJ1-5, with 8 bases matching TRBD1. The junction had 6 bases not matched to a gene; V was cut back by 4 bases and J by 4 bases. The germline V gene encodes CDR1 MGHRA and CDR2 YSYEKL. The CDR3 runs to 15 residues.